The 9 T cell receptor beta chains below all came from one sample that was sequenced in a study of Tregs in tolerant kidney transplant recipients. The method was immunoSEQ multiplex PCR; TCRdb's version includes in-frame clones alone and lacks a portion of them. The profile covers roughly 86,000 clones, with over 85% appearing a single time and 1.5% to 2% taken by the ten largest. Related graft donors supplied nonmyeloablative bone marrow transplants, and mixed chimerism was transient. Sequencing used CD4+ T cells from blood (PBMCs), obtained 12 months after the transplant. Receptors originate from a human patient who received a combined kidney and bone marrow transplant. Some T cells may be graft donor cells.

The chain uses TRBV5-1 and TRBJ2-5; tentative D call: TRBD2 (5 bases). The CDR3 length is 14 residues. Germline lookup yields CDR1 SGHRS and CDR2 YFSETQ. V lost 0 bases and J lost 5, with 11 bases in between. Here the CDR3 reads CASSLAGVGETQYF. Here the CDR3 DNA reads TGCGCCAGCAGCTTGGCCGGGGTTGGGGAGACCCAGTACTTC.

This clone was found once. The chain links TRBV7-2 to TRBJ2-5, with TRBD2 as a possible D gene (5 bases). Trimming took off 5 bases at V and 1 base at J, with 26 bases between the two ends. This CDR3 contains 19 residues. The germline gives CDR1 SGHTA, CDR2 FQGNSA. CDR3 amino acids: CASSRKGVGSYVGQETQYF. For the CDR3, the DNA is TGTGCCAGCAGCCGTAAGGGAGTGGGGTCCTACGTAGGCCAAGAGACCCAGTACTTC.

V gene TRBV11-2 combines with J gene TRBJ2-7; TRBD2 is a possible D gene (5 bases). V lost 3 bases, J lost 5 bases, and 5 bases lay in between. The CDR3 totals 11 residues. Germline CDR1 is SGHAT and CDR2 is FQNNGV. Here the CDR3 reads CASSLTNEQYF. CDR3 nucleotide sequence: TGTGCCAGCAGCTTGACTAACGAGCAGTACTTC.

The chain uses TRBV6-6 and TRBJ2-1, with D tentatively TRBD2 (6 bases). There are 16 residues in the CDR3. Looked up from germline, CDR1 is MNHNY and CDR2 is SVGAGI (reference sequence). Trimming pared 6 bases from V and 1 base from J, leaving 16 bases between. CDR3 in DNA: TGTGCCAGCAGGGCCCTAGCGCCGTTTTCCTACAATGAGCAGTTCTTC. It specifies CASRALAPFSYNEQFF.

This clone is a singleton in its sample. The chain employs TRBV4-3 and TRBJ1-5, with D tentatively TRBD1 (6 bases). CDR1 LGHNA and CDR2 YSLEER come from the germline V gene. The CDR3 is 14 amino acids. V gave up 11 bases and J gave up 4 bases, with 18 bases separating them. The CDR3 DNA sequence: TGCGCCTCAAAGCGAGACAGGAGAAATCAGCCCCAGCATTTT. Protein sequence: CASKRDRRNQPQHF.

This sequence joins TRBV9 and TRBJ2-5; the match to TRBD1 covers 12 bases. With 2 bases clipped from V and 7 bases from J, the junction kept 6 bases outside the gene matches. Germline V gene lookup returns CDR1 SGDLS and CDR2 YYNGEE. This CDR3 is built from 15 residues. The CDR3: CASSVGTGGLVTQYF. The CDR3 DNA is TGTGCCAGCAGCGTCGGGACAGGGGGCTTAGTGACCCAGTACTTC.

V gene TRBV6-1 combines with J gene TRBJ2-7, with D perhaps TRBD1 (5 bases). The CDR3 runs 15 residues. Deletions cut 1 base from V and 0 bases from J, with 10 bases between. Germline V gene sequence: CDR1 MNHNS, CDR2 SASEGT. This CDR3 reads CASSEVLGASYEQYF. The CDR3 DNA reads as TGTGCCAGCAGTGAAGTGCTAGGGGCCTCCTACGAGCAGTACTTC.

The V call is TRBV9, the J call TRBJ2-1, with D tentatively TRBD1 (7 bases). Germline V gene lookup returns CDR1 SGDLS and CDR2 YYNGEE. The CDR3 contains 12 residues. Trimming removed 3 bases from V and 7 bases from J, with 8 bases in between. The CDR3 protein is CASSAGGNEQFF. CDR3 in DNA: TGTGCCAGCAGCGCAGGGGGGAATGAGCAGTTCTTC.

This clone has more than one count but fewer than ten. The chain uses TRBV19 and TRBJ1-2; the match to TRBD1 covers 9 bases. This CDR3 spans 13 amino acids. V dropped 6 bases and J dropped 6; count of bases not matched to a gene: 5. Germline assignment: CDR1 LNHDA and CDR2 SQIVND (reference sequence). The CDR3 region has the DNA TGTGCCAGTAGACACAGGGGGCAGAATGGCTACACCTTC. It is translated as CASRHRGQNGYTF. Based on the CDR3 plus reference TRBV19 and TRBJ1-2, the full variable domain is DGGITQSPKYLFRKEGQNVTLSCEQNLNHDAMYWYRQDPGQGLRLIYYSQIVNDFQKGDIAEGYSVSREKKESFPLTVTSAQKNPTAFYLCASRHRGQNGYTFGSGTRLTVV.